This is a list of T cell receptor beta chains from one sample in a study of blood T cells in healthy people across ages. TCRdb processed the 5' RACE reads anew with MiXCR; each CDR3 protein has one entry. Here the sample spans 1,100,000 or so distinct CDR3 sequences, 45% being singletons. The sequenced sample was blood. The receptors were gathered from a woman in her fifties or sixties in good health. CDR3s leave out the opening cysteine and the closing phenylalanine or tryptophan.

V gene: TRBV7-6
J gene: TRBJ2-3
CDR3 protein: ASSWTGRTDTQY

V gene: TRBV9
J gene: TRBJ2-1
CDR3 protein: ASSSRTSARNNEQF

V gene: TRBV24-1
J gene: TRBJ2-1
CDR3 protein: ATSDAKSVRNEQF

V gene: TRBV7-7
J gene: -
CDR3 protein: ASSSDPGTGEETQY

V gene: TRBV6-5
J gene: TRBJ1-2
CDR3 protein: ASSYRTGDGDGYT

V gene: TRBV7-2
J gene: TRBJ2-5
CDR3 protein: ASTPRRRYQETQY

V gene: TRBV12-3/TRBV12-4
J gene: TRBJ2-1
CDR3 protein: ASSSDPVVEQF

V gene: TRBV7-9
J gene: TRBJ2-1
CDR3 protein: ASSVRAKGLAGANEQF

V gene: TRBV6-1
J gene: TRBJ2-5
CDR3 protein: ASSPNRGPPPQETQY

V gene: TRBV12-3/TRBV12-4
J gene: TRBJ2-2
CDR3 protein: ASSLRTSGRSGELF

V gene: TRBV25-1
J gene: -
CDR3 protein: ASKGGSSYNEQY

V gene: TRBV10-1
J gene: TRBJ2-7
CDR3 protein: ASSEVGPPYEQY

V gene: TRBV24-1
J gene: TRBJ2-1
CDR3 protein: ATSPGSSSYNEQF

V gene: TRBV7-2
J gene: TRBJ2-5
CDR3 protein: ASSTVSSGWETQY

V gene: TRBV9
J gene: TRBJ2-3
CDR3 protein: ASGEAGGADTQY

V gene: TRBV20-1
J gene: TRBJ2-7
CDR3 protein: SAHPLRRSSYEQY

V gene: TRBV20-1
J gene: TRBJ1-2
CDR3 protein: SARDVRVAGTYGYT

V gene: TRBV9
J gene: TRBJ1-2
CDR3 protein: ASSVGTGAYGYT

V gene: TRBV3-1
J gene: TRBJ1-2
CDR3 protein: ASSQDLQFGYGYT

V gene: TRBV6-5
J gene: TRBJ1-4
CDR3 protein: ASSYSGPNEKLF

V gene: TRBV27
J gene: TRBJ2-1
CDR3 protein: ASGTVYNEQF

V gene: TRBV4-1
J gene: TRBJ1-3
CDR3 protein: ASSQGNVGAGVGGNTIY

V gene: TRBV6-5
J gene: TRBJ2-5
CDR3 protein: ASSYHRARETQY

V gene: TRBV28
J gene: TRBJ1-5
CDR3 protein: ASSPQPGQGLSQPQH

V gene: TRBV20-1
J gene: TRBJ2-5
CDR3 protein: SASNQREETQY

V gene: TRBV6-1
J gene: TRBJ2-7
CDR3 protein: ASIPGQGREQY

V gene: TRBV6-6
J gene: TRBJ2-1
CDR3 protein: ASSSGGKDEQF

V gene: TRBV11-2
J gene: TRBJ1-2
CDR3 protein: ASSLVQSRTSGYT

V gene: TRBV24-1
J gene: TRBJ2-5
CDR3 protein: ATSRLAEINEQY

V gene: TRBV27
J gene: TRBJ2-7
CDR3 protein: ASSFTSVDEQY

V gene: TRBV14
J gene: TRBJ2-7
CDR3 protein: ASSPRVRPYEQY

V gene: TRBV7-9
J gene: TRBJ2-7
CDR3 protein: ASSLGGPIYEQY

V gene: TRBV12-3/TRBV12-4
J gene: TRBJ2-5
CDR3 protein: ASSLRVGTQY

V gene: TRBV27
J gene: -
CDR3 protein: ASSLRATTAGVYEQY

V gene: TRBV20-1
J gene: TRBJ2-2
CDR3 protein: SVSGMAAGELF

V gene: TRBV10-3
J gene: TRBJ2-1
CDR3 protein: AISESVEYNEQF

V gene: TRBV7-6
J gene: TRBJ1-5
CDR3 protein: ASSLAPPDSNQPQH

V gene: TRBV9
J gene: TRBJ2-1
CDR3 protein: ASSAIHAGLAGTLYNEQF

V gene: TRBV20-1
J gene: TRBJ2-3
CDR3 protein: SARDPWSGLEDTQY

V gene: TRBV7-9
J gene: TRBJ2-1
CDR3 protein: ASSLSDRGDAQF

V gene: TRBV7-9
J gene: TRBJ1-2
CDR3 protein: ASSVGAGFYGYT

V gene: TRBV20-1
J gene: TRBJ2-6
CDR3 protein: SARDESSGSGANVLT

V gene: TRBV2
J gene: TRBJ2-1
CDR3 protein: ASSDSSRSEQF

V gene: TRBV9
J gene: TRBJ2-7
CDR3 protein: ASSVGDFSYEQY

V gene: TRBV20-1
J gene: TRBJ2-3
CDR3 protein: SARRQPSTDTQY

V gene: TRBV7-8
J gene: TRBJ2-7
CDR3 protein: ASSFSAGGTYEQY

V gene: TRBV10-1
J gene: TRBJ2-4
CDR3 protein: ASSPNRGGDIQY

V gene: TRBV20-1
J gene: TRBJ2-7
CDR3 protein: SARMRFYEQY

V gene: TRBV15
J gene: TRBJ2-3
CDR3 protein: ATSRDDRASTDTQY

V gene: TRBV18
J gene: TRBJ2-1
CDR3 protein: ASSNSDEYNEQF

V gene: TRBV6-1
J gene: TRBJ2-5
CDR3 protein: ASRERGETQY

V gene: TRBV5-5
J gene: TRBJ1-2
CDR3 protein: ASRPPPGQGGVTNYGYT